This T cell receptor beta chain was captured by sequencing in a study of response to subunit inactivated influenza vaccine. General study points: Authors suggested each seasonal flu vaccination may recruit only limited numbers of new T cells.

This clonotype was observed a handful of times. Its target is not known. TCRdb passed the RT-PCR reads through MiXCR, listing each CDR3 protein once. Among 800,000 or so distinct CDR3 sequences, approximately 22% were seen once, and the ten largest hold roughly a tenth. Between the trimmed V and J ends, which lost 2 bases and 0 bases, there was a span of 7 bases. This CDR3 has 14 residues. CDR1 and CDR2 from the germline V gene are MNHEY and SVGEGT. The sequence was collected from a man aged 50-59 years who received an inactivated influenza vaccine. The input for sequencing was PBMCs from blood, taken less than 6 days after vaccination. The chain combines TRBV6-2 or TRBV6-3 with TRBJ1-1, with TRBD1 as a possible D gene (5 bases). The CDR3 coding sequence is TGTGCCAGCAGTTACACAGGCCTGAACACTGAAGCTTTCTTT. Protein: CASSYTGLNTEAFF.